The subject of this entry is one T cell receptor (beta chain). Antigen specificity is unknown. CDR3 size: 14 residues. Germline V CDR1 and CDR2: SGHRS, YFSETQ. After removal of 0 bases from V and 2 bases from J, the junction contained 2 bases not matched to a gene. Unsorted PBMC replicate PCRs used around 320 ng DNA, tens of thousands of T cell genomes. Sequenced by immunoSEQ multiplex PCR; TCRdb stores in-frame clones only, minus some. Of fewer than 600,000 clones detected, roughly 80% appear once; the ten largest clones hold more than 10%. This entry comes from a study of shared clonotypes between healthy human individuals. Study-level background: Researchers drew samples from a couple of women and a few men aged 18 to 49.

Study-level points and caveats: It was anticipated that sequencing depth would influence how many clonotypes donors shared.

The sample consisted of PBMCs. The J gene is TRBJ2-7, the V gene TRBV5-1; 7 bases agree with TRBD1. This TCR came from a middle-aged woman in good health. Some clones in this sample may be carry-over from other donors' samples. In DNA form, the CDR3 reads TGCGCCAGCAGCTTGGGGGGACAGACCTACGAGCAGTACTTC. It is translated as CASSLGGQTYEQYF.